Each of the 7 T cell receptor beta chains below was sequenced from the same sample in a study of T cells in Graves' hyperthyroidism and ophthalmopathy. Researchers took RNA transcripts and amplified the TCR beta CDR3 regions from them. HTBI primers were employed in a first-round RT-PCR of the TCR CDR3. TCRdb reprocessed the multiplex PCR reads with MiXCR, giving one entry per CDR3 protein. Among around 660,000 distinct CDR3 sequences, just under 45% were seen once, and the ten largest hold 7% to 7.5%. The sample comprised peripheral blood or thyroid tissue (not recorded which). The receptors were sampled from an adult man with Graves' disease, either hyperthyroidism or ophthalmopathy (not recorded which).

This rearrangement joins TRBV2 to TRBJ2-3; D unclear. The germline gives CDR1 SNHLY, CDR2 FYNNEI. CDR3 length: 14 residues. V was shortened by 6 bases and J by 1 base, with 11 bases between the two germline ends. The CDR3 DNA reads as TGTGCCAGCAGCTCCTATCTAGGCACAGATACGCAGTATTTT. It yields the protein CASSSYLGTDTQYF.

This clonotype occurred many times. The chain combines TRBV20-1 with TRBJ2-5; 9 bases align to TRBD2. CDR3 length: 12 residues. Looked up from germline, CDR1 is DFQATT and CDR2 is SNEGSKA (reference sequence). V was clipped by 7 bases and J by 7 bases; unmatched bases: 7. CDR3 DNA sequence: TGCAGTGTGCGGGGGGGGCCGGGGACCCAGTACTTC. Protein product: CSVRGGPGTQYF.

This rearrangement joins TRBV24-1 to TRBJ1-5, with 9 positions matching TRBD1. Trimming cost V 6 bases and J 3 bases; bases outside gene matches: 5. Germline CDR1 KGHDR, CDR2 SFDVKD. This CDR3 region has 15 residues. The CDR3 bases are TGTGCCACCAGTACGGGACAGGGTCCCAATCAGCCCCAGCATTTT. This encodes CATSTGQGPNQPQHF.

The sample holds many counts of this clonotype. The chain is built from TRBV29-1 and TRBJ2-5; D is unclear. CDR1 and CDR2 (germline): SQVTM, ANQGSEA. Trimming cost V 4 bases and J 5 bases, with 11 bases left between them. This CDR3 is 12 amino acids long. The CDR3 spells CSVVGYRETQYF. The CDR3 coding sequence is TGCAGCGTTGTCGGGTATAGGGAGACCCAGTACTTC.

This chain uses TRBV29-1 with TRBJ2-5; 8 nucleotides agree with TRBD2. Germline trimming cut 5 bases from V and 5 bases from J; bases unmatched to any gene: 4. Germline CDR1 is SQVTM and CDR2 is ANQGSEA. The CDR3 has 12 amino acids. CDR3 protein: CSVSGGAETQYF. As DNA, the CDR3 is TGCAGCGTTAGCGGGGGCGCGGAGACCCAGTACTTC.

V is TRBV2 and J is TRBJ2-6; tentatively, D is TRBD2 (6 bases). This CDR3 has 16 residues. The V gene's germline CDR1 is SNHLY and CDR2 FYNNEI. Deletions cut 2 bases from V and 1 base from J, with 9 bases between. This chain's CDR3 is CASSELGRSGANVLTF. CDR3 DNA sequence: TGTGCCAGCAGTGAATTGGGGAGGTCTGGGGCCAACGTCCTGACTTTC.

V usage is TRBV7-9 and J usage is TRBJ1-2; D ambiguous. The CDR3 consists of 15 residues. Germline CDR1 reads SEHNR; CDR2 reads FQNEAQ (reference sequence). V was pared by 5 bases and J by 4 bases, with 17 bases between. In DNA form, the CDR3 reads TGTGCCAGCAGCCCCCCGCTTCGGCCGTTCTATGGCTACACCTTC. Protein: CASSPPLRPFYGYTF.